Below, 3 T cell receptor beta chains from the same sample are listed, as sequenced in a study of control samples from healthy donors and cancer patients. TCRdb's table, derived via immunoSEQ multiplex PCR, lists solely in-frame clones and lacks some. The top ten clones hold over 0.85% of a sample with roughly 88,000 clones, roughly 90% of them seen once. What was sequenced was blood. The receptors stem from a woman under 40 in good health.

V and J are TRBV6-5 and TRBJ1-1, with TRBD1 as a possible D gene (6 bases). CDR3 length equals 14 residues. Trimming cost V 4 bases and J 5 bases, with 14 bases left between them. In germline, CDR1 is MNHEY, CDR2 SVGAGI. In nucleotides, the CDR3 is TGTGCCAGCAGTTTAGAGGGGGGGGGAACTGAAGCTTTCTTT. Translated, it gives CASSLEGGGTEAFF.

V is TRBV18 and J is TRBJ1-1; D gene ambiguous. V was shortened by 3 bases and J by 1 base, with 6 bases between the two germline ends. Germline loops: CDR1 KGHSH, CDR2 LQKENI. The CDR3 is 13 amino acids. CDR3 sequence (DNA): TGTGCCAGCTCACCTAAAGAGAACACTGAAGCTTTCTTT. Translating gives CASSPKENTEAFF.

The chain carries TRBV6-5 and TRBJ2-1, with TRBD2 identical over 9 bases. J lost 0 bases, V lost 0 bases, and 0 bases had no gene match. The CDR3 has 16 amino acids. Germline CDR1 reads MNHEY; CDR2 reads SVGAGI. In nucleotides, the CDR3 is TGTGCCAGCAGTTACTCGGGACTAGCCTCCTACAATGAGCAGTTCTTC. Its translation: CASSYSGLASYNEQFF.